The rows below give T cell receptor beta chains drawn from one sample of a study of cytomegalovirus exposure and HLA in healthy donors. Measured with immunoSEQ multiplex PCR; TCRdb has only the in-frame clones, and not every one. This sample yields tens of thousands of clones, of which more than 70% are seen a single time; about 12% belongs to the top ten. The sample comprised PBMCs. The receptors here all came from a woman between 35 and 50 years old in good health and CMV-seropositive. Each CDR3 is given with its conserved first and last residue. Fields, in order: D gene, clone size, V gene, CDR3 protein. A D gene is named only where the DNA matches it firmly. Expanded clones get a size class; other rows say once, few or many, or leave the size out.

>-|-|TRBV6-6
CASSQGSYNEQFF
>TRBD2|once|TRBV5-1
CASSLAPSGEETQYF
>-|few|TRBV5-6
CASSLQDSSYNEQFF
>TRBD1|-|TRBV18
CASSPSGGFLETQYF
>-|-|TRBV2
CASSEASAPAGQPQHF
>-|-|TRBV18
CASSRDQNTEAFF
>-|-|TRBV6-1
CASTPAGELYGYTF
>TRBD2|once|TRBV4-1
CASSYTGTSGGKNIQYF
>TRBD1|-|TRBV27
CASSPPGQLTMNTEAFF
>-|few|TRBV2
CASSEATLGPEAGYTF
>TRBD1|few|TRBV5-1
CASSLVRGLDGNTEAFF
>-|few|TRBV4-1
CASSQDRVREKLFF
>-|-|TRBV14
CASSFLTDWNEQFF
>TRBD1|-|TRBV18
CASSPSGGPQETQYF
>-|few|TRBV2
CANQKQGSTDTQYF
>-|medium-sized|TRBV11-1
CASSSAHPYEQYF
>TRBD1|few|TRBV2
CASQSQGVGYGYTF
>-|-|TRBV7-9
CASSLDEDGAFF
>-|-|TRBV7-9
CASSQRRGAFF
>-|-|TRBV29-1
CSVAPRLNTEAFF
>-|-|TRBV4-1
CASSRGDGTSGNTIYF
>-|-|TRBV5-4
CASSLSGSNSPLHF
>TRBD2|-|TRBV7-2
CASCVGSGGTYEQYF
>TRBD1|-|TRBV5-1
CASSLGQGLGNTEAFF
>-|-|TRBV5-1
CASSLGLTGELFF
>TRBD2|few|TRBV19
CASSPGTSGLIGTGELFF
>-|-|TRBV5-6
CASSPLSGTQETQYF
>TRBD1|once|TRBV5-1
CASSLFGDRYNEQFF
>-|-|TRBV30
CAWSVGGADGYTF
>TRBD2|-|TRBV19
CASSIAGEGLNEQFF
>-|-|TRBV7-3
CASSFTTSNEQFF
>-|few|TRBV11-3
CASSLEGADTIYF
>TRBD1|few|TRBV19
CASSMGTTGAGANVLTF
>-|-|TRBV7-2
CASSPRDGAYEQYF
>-|-|TRBV6-5
CASSYDRHQYF
>TRBD1|-|TRBV7-9
CSRPRTGGPNTGELFF
>-|few|TRBV7-9
CASSIKDGGPSTDTQYF
>-|-|TRBV5-1
CASSLAGGYTEAFF
>-|-|TRBV5-4
CATTRGNSYEQYF
>-|few|TRBV30
CAWSGREQPQHF
>TRBD1|-|TRBV9
CASSVGTGGQETQYF
>-|few|TRBV11-3
CASSLGHGYTF
>TRBD1|-|TRBV6-1
CASRTGGQETQYF
>-|-|TRBV30
CASSKPSYNEQFF
>TRBD2|once|TRBV30
CAWTSGGYNEQFF
>TRBD1|few|TRBV7-8
CASSLYGTGSYGYTF
>TRBD1|-|TRBV25-1
CASKGQGPLKYGYTF
>-|-|TRBV9
CASSPSSSYEQYF
>-|-|TRBV9
CASSGDNYGNYGYTF
>TRBD1|-|TRBV23-1
CASRPGQFNEKLFF
>-|-|TRBV5-1
CASSLEGTTYQPQHF